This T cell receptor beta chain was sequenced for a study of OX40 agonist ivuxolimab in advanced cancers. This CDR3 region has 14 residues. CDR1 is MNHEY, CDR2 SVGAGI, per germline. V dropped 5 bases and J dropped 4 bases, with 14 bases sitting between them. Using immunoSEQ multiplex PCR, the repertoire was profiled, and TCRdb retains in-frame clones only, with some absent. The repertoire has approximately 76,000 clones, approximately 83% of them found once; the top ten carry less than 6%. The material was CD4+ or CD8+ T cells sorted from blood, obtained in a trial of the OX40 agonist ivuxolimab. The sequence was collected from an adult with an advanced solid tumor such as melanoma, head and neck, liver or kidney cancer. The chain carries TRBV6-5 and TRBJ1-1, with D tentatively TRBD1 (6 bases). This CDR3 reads CASSRKGVFTEAFF. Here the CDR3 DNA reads TGTGCCAGCAGTCGAAAGGGGGTATTCACTGAAGCTTTCTTT.